This is a list of T cell receptor beta chains from one sample in a study of tumor-infiltrating lymphocytes in primary liver carcinoma. MiXCR, run by TCRdb on the multiplex PCR reads, gives a single entry per CDR3 protein. The repertoire holds about 320,000 distinct CDR3 sequences, with about three fifths as singletons. Source material: peripheral blood. The source of these receptors is a woman younger than 45 with primary liver carcinoma and hepatitis B virus infection. The CDR3 runs from the conserved cysteine through the conserved F or W. D genes are given only for firm matches. Size tells how often a clone was seen (once, few, many) or the class of an expanded clone, and some rows leave it out.

J gene | clone size | D gene | V gene | CDR3 protein | CDR3 DNA
TRBJ2-7 | many | - | TRBV11-2 | CASSLEGGSYEQYF | TGTGCCAGCAGCTTAGAAGGGGGCTCCTACGAGCAGTACTTC
TRBJ2-1 | - | - | TRBV11-2 | CASSLDGFPLNEQFF | TGTGCCAGCAGCTTAGACGGATTTCCTCTGAATGAGCAGTTCTTC
TRBJ2-2 | many | - | TRBV11-3 | CASSLSRGVLTGELFF | TGTGCCAGCAGCTTAAGTCGGGGAGTCCTAACCGGGGAGCTGTTTTTT
TRBJ2-2 | once | - | TRBV6-5 | CASSYNGFTGEPIF | TGTGCCAGCAGTTACAACGGGTTCACCGGGGAGCCAATTTTT
TRBJ1-2 | - | - | TRBV12-3/TRBV12-4 | CASSLAGRTYGYTF | TGTGCCAGCAGTTTAGCAGGACGGACCTATGGCTACACCTTC
TRBJ1-1 | - | - | TRBV6-5 | CASSYRSCDTEAFF | TGTGCCAGCAGTTACAGGAGTTGCGACACTGAAGCTTTCTTT
TRBJ2-3 | few | TRBD2 | TRBV6-1 | CASTSGPAGGNRQDTQYF | TGTGCCAGCACCTCCGGACCAGCGGGAGGTAATCGGCAGGATACGCAGTATTTT
TRBJ2-1 | - | - | TRBV11-2 | CASSLGDPYNEQIF | TGTGCCAGCAGCTTAGGCGACCCCTACAATGAGCAGATCTTC
TRBJ2-1 | - | TRBD2 | TRBV11-2 | CTSSPPGLGANEQFF | TGTACCAGCAGTCCCCCGGGACTAGGGGCCAATGAGCAGTTCTTC
TRBJ2-1 | - | TRBD2 | TRBV4-3 | CTSSQVAGRLHEQFF | TGCACCAGCAGCCAAGTAGCGGGACGTCTCCATGAGCAGTTCTTC
TRBJ1-2 | many | TRBD1 | TRBV4-1 | CASSPLGTGKYGYTF | TGCGCCAGCAGCCCCTTGGGGACAGGGAAGTATGGCTACACCTTC
TRBJ1-1 | - | TRBD1 | TRBV6-5 | CTSGTGAPEAFF | TGTACCAGCGGTACAGGGGCCCCTGAAGCTTTCTTT
TRBJ2-1 | few | - | TRBV4-3 | CASSQAAGPSSYNEQFF | TGCGCCAGCAGCCAAGCGGCCGGACCTAGCTCCTACAATGAGCAGTTCTTC
TRBJ1-2 | many | - | TRBV4-2 | CASSQDTFNYGYTF | TGTGCCAGCAGCCAAGATACCTTTAACTATGGCTACACCTTC
TRBJ2-3 | - | - | TRBV11-2 | CPSSLVPEGGTDTQYF | TGTCCCAGCAGCTTAGTTCCAGAGGGGGGCACAGATACCCAGTATTTT
TRBJ2-3 | few | TRBD2 | TRBV20-1 | CSLQAGREQSTDTQYF | TGCAGTCTCCAGGCCGGGAGGGAACAAAGCACAGATACGCAGTATTTT
TRBJ2-2 | - | TRBD1 | TRBV3-1 | CASNQGVNTGELFF | TGTGCCAGCAACCAGGGGGTGAACACCGGGGAGCTGTTTTTT
TRBJ2-5 | few | - | TRBV2 | CASRIGTSSSLVKETQYF | TGTGCCAGCAGGATCGGGACCTCTTCCAGCTTAGTCAAAGAGACCCAGTACTTC
TRBJ2-2 | - | TRBD1 | TRBV28 | CASSFGTGTANTGELFF | TGTGCCAGCAGTTTTGGGACCGGGACAGCCAACACCGGGGAGCTGTTTTTT
TRBJ2-7 | - | - | TRBV11-2 | CASSLGGRTENEQYF | TGTGCCAGCAGCTTAGGGGGACGGACAGAGAATGAGCAGTACTTC
TRBJ2-7 | once | TRBD2 | TRBV6-5 | CTTTPGGRAYEQYF | TGTACCACCACCCCGGGAGGGAGGGCCTACGAGCAGTACTTC
TRBJ2-5 | many | - | TRBV6-6 | CASRFLGTETQYF | TGTGCCAGCCGGTTTCTGGGGACGGAGACCCAGTACTTC
TRBJ1-3 | few | - | TRBV6-1 | CASSRIAVRQDGVSGNTIYF | TGTGCCAGCAGTCGTATTGCCGTTAGACAGGACGGCGTCTCTGGAAACACCATATATTTT
TRBJ1-4 | few | TRBD1 | TRBV5-1 | CASSLVRGSNEKLFF | TGCGCCAGCAGCTTGGTCAGGGGGTCTAATGAAAAACTGTTTTTT
TRBJ2-1 | - | - | TRBV11-2 | CASNLGVPGELF | TGTGCCAGCAACTTAGGCGTCCCCGGGGAGTTATTC
TRBJ2-7 | - | TRBD2 | TRBV7-9 | CAGSGGGEQYF | TGTGCCGGCAGCGGCGGGGGCGAGCAGTACTTC
TRBJ1-1 | many | TRBD1 | TRBV6-5 | CASSRTGPGTEAFF | TGTGCCAGCAGTAGGACAGGGCCCGGCACTGAAGCTTTCTTT
TRBJ2-1 | few | - | TRBV29-1 | CSVAVIGLVSSYNEQFF | TGCAGCGTTGCCGTAATTGGGCTTGTGAGCTCCTACAATGAGCAGTTCTTC
TRBJ2-1 | - | TRBD2 | TRBV6-5 | CASSSTSSGNNEQFF | TGTGCCAGCAGTTCCACTTCTAGCGGTAACAATGAGCAGTTCTTC
TRBJ2-5 | - | TRBD2 | TRBV5-5 | CASSFVDGRETQYF | TGTGCCAGCAGCTTCGTCGACGGGAGGGAGACCCAGTACTTC
TRBJ1-2 | - | - | TRBV12-3/TRBV12-4 | CASSFQVSPGTF | TGTGCCAGCAGTTTCCAGGTATCGCCCGGCACCTTC
TRBJ2-7 | - | - | TRBV6-1 | CAINSTTGKKIDEQYF | TGTGCCATTAACTCTACCACAGGGAAAAAGATAGACGAGCAGTACTTC
TRBJ2-5 | - | - | TRBV28 | CASNGGLAYQETLYF | TGTGCCAGCAACGGGGGTTTAGCTTACCAAGAGACCCTGTACTTC
TRBJ2-7 | few | - | TRBV7-9 | CASGPTGIHEQYF | TGTGCCAGCGGGCCAACAGGGATCCACGAGCAGTACTTC
TRBJ2-2 | few | - | TRBV14 | CASSQDLRATSTGELFF | TGTGCCAGCAGCCAAGATCTTAGGGCGACTTCCACCGGGGAGCTGTTTTTT
TRBJ2-3 | - | TRBD2 | TRBV28 | CASSVVAGVTFGDTQYF | TGTGCCAGCAGTGTGGTAGCGGGAGTCACATTTGGGGATACGCAGTATTTT
TRBJ2-7 | - | - | TRBV5-6 | CASSLVGYRVYEQHF | TGCGCCAGCAGCTTGGTTGGTTACAGGGTCTACGAGCAGCACTTC
TRBJ2-7 | - | - | TRBV12-3/TRBV12-4 | CASSIRYEQHF | TGTGCCAGCAGTATCCGCTACGAGCAGCACTTC
TRBJ2-2 | - | TRBD2 | TRBV29-1 | CSSQREGTGELFF | TGCAGCAGCCAGCGGGAGGGTACCGGGGAGCTGTTTTTT
TRBJ1-3 | many | - | TRBV6-5 | CASIKPGVSGNTIYF | TGTGCCAGCATCAAACCGGGGGTTTCTGGAAACACCATATATTTT
TRBJ1-1 | many | TRBD1 | TRBV29-1 | CSVESRGRWKGSEAFF | TGCAGCGTTGAGTCCAGGGGGCGTTGGAAAGGGAGTGAAGCTTTCTTT